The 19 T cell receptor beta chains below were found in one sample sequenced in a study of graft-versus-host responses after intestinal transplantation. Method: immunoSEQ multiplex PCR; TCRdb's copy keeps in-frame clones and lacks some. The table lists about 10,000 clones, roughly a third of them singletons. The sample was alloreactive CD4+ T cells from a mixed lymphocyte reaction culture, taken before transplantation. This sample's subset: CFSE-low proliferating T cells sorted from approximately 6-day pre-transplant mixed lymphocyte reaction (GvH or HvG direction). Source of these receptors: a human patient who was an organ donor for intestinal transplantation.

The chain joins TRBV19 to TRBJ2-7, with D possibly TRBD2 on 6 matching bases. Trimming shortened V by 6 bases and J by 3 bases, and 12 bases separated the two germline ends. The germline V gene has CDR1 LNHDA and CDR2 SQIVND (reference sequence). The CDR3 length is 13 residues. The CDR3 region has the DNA TGTGCCAGTAGGTCGGGCGGGAACTACGAGCAGTACTTC. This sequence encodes CASRSGGNYEQYF.

CDR3 bases: TGTGCCAGCAGCTTAGTACTCCAGGCCTCTTATAATTCACCCCTCCACTTT. Protein product: CASSLVLQASYNSPLHF. This chain connects TRBV7-9 to TRBJ1-6, with D unclear. Germline assignment: CDR1 SEHNR and CDR2 FQNEAQ (reference sequence). CDR3 length equals 17 residues. The germline V and J ends were trimmed by 1 base and 4 bases, with 14 bases remaining between them.

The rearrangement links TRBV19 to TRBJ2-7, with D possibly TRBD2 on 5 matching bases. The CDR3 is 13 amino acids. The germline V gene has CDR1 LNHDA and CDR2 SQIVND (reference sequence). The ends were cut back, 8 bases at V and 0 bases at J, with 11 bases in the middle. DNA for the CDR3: TGTGCCAGTGGGATGACTACCTCCTACGAGCAGTACTTC. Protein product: CASGMTTSYEQYF.

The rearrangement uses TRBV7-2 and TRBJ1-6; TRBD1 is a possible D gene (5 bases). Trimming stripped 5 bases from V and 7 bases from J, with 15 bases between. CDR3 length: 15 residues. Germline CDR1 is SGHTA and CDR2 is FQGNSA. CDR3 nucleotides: TGTGCCAGCAGCCAAGATTTCGCAGGGAATTCACCCCTCCACTTT. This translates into CASSQDFAGNSPLHF.

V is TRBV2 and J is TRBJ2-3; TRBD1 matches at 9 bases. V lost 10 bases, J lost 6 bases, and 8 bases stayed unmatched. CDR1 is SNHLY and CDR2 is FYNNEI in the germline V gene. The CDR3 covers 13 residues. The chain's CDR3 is CANNRGLRDTQYF. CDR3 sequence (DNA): TGTGCCAACAACAGGGGGCTGAGGGATACGCAGTATTTT.

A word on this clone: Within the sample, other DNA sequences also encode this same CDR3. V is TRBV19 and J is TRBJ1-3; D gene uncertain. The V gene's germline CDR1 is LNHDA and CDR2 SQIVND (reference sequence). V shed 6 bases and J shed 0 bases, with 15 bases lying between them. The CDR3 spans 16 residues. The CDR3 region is CASSPQTVISGNTIYF. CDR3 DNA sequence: TGTGCCAGTAGCCCTCAGACTGTTATCTCTGGAAACACCATATATTTT.

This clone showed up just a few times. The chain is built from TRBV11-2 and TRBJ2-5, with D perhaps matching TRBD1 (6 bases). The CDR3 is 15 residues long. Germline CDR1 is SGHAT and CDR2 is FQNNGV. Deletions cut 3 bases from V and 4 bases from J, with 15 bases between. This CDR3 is CASSLATGWGETQYF. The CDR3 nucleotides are TGTGCCAGCAGCTTGGCAACAGGGTGGGGAGAGACCCAGTACTTC.

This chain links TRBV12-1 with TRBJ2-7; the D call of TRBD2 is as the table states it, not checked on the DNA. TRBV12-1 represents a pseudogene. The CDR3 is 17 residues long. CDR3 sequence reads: CASSLPSGTSLSYEQYF. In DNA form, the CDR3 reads TGTGCCAGCAGCCTACCTTCTGGGACTTCGCTATCCTACGAGCAGTACTTC.

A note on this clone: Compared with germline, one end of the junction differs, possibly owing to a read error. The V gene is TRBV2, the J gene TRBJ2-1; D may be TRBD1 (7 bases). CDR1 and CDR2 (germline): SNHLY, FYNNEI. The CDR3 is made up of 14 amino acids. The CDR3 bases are TGTGCCAGCAGTGTGGAGGGGGCCTACAATGGGCAGTTCTTC. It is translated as CASSVEGAYNGQFF.

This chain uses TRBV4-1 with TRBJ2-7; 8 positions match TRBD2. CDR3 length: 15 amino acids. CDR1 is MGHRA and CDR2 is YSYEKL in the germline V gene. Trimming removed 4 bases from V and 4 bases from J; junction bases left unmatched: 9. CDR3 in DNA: TGCGCCAGCAGCCTCCAACGGGGGGGGCCTTACGAGCAGTACTTC. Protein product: CASSLQRGGPYEQYF.

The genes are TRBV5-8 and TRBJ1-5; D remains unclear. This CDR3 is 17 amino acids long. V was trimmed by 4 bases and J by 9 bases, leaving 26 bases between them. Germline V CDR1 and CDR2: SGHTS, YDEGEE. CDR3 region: CASSIRSGPQLSGPQHF. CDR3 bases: TGTGCCAGCAGCATAAGATCCGGCCCCCAGCTTTCGGGGCCCCAGCATTTT.

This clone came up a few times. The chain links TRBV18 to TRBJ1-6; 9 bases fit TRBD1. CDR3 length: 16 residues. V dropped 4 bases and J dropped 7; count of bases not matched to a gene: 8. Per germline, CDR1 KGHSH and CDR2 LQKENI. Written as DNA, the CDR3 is TGTGCCAGCTCACAACAGGGGGCCAGGTACAATTCACCCCTCCACTTT. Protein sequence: CASSQQGARYNSPLHF.

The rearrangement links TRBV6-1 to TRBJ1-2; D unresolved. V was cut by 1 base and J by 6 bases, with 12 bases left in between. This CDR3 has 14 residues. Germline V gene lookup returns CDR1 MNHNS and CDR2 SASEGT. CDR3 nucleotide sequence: TGTGCCAGCAGTGAAGTAACGGCGAGGAATGGCTACACCTTC. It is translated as CASSEVTARNGYTF.

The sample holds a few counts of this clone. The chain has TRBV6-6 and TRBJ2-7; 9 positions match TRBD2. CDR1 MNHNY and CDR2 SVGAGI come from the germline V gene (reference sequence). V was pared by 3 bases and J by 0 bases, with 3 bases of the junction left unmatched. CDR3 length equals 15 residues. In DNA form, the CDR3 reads TGTGCCAGCAGTTATTTAGCGGGGGACTCCTACGAGCAGTACTTC. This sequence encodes CASSYLAGDSYEQYF.

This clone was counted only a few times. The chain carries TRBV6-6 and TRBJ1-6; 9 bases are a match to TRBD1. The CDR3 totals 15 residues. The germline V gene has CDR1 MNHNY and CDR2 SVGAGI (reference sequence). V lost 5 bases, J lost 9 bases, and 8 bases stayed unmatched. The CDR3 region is CASSTYRGLGSPLHF. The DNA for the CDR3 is TGTGCCAGCAGTACGTACAGGGGGCTCGGTTCACCCCTCCACTTT.

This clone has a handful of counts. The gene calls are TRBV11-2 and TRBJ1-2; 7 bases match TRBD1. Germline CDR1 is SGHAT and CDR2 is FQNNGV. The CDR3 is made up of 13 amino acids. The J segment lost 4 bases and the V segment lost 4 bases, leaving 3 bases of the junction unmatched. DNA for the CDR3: TGTGCCAGCAGCTATCGACAGGGCTATGGCTACACCTTC. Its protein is CASSYRQGYGYTF.

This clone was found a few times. CDR3 loop: CASSQDLPGQVNSPLHF. CDR3 sequence (DNA): TGTGCCAGCAGCCAAGATCTCCCCGGACAGGTTAATTCACCCCTCCACTTT. This chain connects TRBV4-2 to TRBJ1-6; 7 positions agree with TRBD1. After removal of 0 bases from V and 6 bases from J, the junction contained 8 bases not matched to a gene. The CDR3 covers 17 residues. Germline loops: CDR1 LGHNA, CDR2 YNFKEQ.

CDR3: CASSELSYEPPLAGEQYF. The CDR3 coding sequence is TGTGCCAGCAGTGAATTGTCTTATGAACCACCCCTAGCAGGCGAGCAGTACTTC. This chain joins TRBV25-1 and TRBJ2-7, with a tentative D call TRBD2 (5 bases). The CDR3 totals 18 residues. Germline V gene sequence: CDR1 MGHDK, CDR2 SYGVNS. Trimming pared 1 base from V and 6 bases from J, leaving 25 bases between.

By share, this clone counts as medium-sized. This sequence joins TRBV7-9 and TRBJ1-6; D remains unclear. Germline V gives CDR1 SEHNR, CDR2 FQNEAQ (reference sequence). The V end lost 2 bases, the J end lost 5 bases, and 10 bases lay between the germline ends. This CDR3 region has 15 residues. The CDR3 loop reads CASSLPQRDNSPLHF. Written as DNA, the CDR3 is TGTGCCAGCAGCTTACCGCAGAGGGATAATTCACCCCTCCACTTT.